Described below is a single T cell receptor beta chain sequence and its context. TCRdb's copy holds only in-frame clones and misses some; the assay was immunoSEQ multiplex PCR. The profile shows some 22,000 clones, roughly two fifths of them singletons. The entry originates in a study of graft-versus-host responses after intestinal transplantation. The wider study: The whole recipient group had anti-thymocyte globulin induction followed by tacrolimus and steroids for around three years. Study-level results: Peak GvH clone levels in circulation were associated with early post-transplant HvG declines. Present in recipient marrow, GvH clones included some that appeared first in ileum or blood. Graft-donor T cell macrochimerism coincided with high graft-versus-host to host-versus-graft clonal ratios in allografts.

CDR1 is LNHDA and CDR2 is SQIVND in the germline V gene (reference sequence). The CDR3 extends over 15 amino acids. With 3 bases removed from V and 2 bases from J, the gap between germline ends came to 14 bases. Responders (roughly 200,000, CFSE-labeled) met roughly 200,000 stimulators that were irradiated and violet-dye-labeled. The sequences come from alloreactive CD8+ T cells from a mixed lymphocyte reaction culture, collected before intestinal transplant. Noted subset: CFSE-low proliferating T cells sorted from roughly 6-day pre-transplant mixed lymphocyte reaction (GvH or HvG direction). The sequence was collected from a human patient who received an intestinal transplant. The rearrangement joins TRBV19 to TRBJ2-7; maybe TRBD2 (6 bases). CDR3 residues: CASSILGGKAYEQYF. In nucleotides, the CDR3 is TGTGCCAGTAGTATCCTAGGAGGGAAGGCCTACGAGCAGTACTTC.